The clone carrying this TCR beta chain was recorded once. These data belong to a study of cytomegalovirus exposure and HLA in healthy donors. In germline, CDR1 is MNHEY, CDR2 SVGAGI. Unmatched junction bases numbered 2, after V lost 5 bases and J lost 3 bases. This CDR3 has 14 amino acids. PCR employed 60 Vbeta and 13 Jbeta primers. Data came from immunoSEQ multiplex PCR; TCRdb stores just in-frame clones and leaves some out. This sample carries 99,000 or so clones, about 85% of them seen once, and the ten largest clones take approximately 4%. The V gene is TRBV6-5, the J gene TRBJ1-5, with 9 bases that match TRBD1. This clonotype was sampled from a female donor in good health and CMV-seropositive. The sequencing input was PBMCs. The CDR3 reads CASSGDRDNQPQHF. CDR3 nucleotide sequence: TGTGCCAGCAGTGGGGACAGGGACAATCAGCCCCAGCATTTT.